This T cell receptor (gamma chain) was observed in a study of Vδ1+ human thymocytes. Study-level results: Many TRG clonotypes were shared between donors; TRD repertoires were essentially private. Thymic TRG and TRD repertoires appeared highly polyclonal.

The template was reverse-transcribed extracted RNA. The CDR3 regions were amplified by multiplex PCR from V-gene primers to a constant-region primer. TCRdb used CATT to re-call clones from the multiplex PCR reads. Of 20,000 to 25,000 gamma-chain clones listed, about an eighth are singletons. Thymocytes were sorted as CD3+ TCRVdelta1+ TCRVdelta2- after alphabeta T cell depletion. This clone was recorded a few times. Its target is unknown. Germline V gives CDR1 EGSTGY, CDR2 YDSYTSSV. The CDR3 loop spans 15 amino acids. Trimming at V came to 5 bases and at J to 0 bases, leaving 10 bases not matched to a gene.

The sequence derives from a child in the first two years of life who had congenital heart surgery. The sequenced sample consisted of Vdelta1+ gamma-delta thymocytes from the thymus. Subset noted: FACS-sorted CD3+ TCRalphabeta- TCRVdelta1+ TCRVdelta2- thymocytes. The rearrangement links TRGV4 to TRGJ1 or TRGJ2. Here the CDR3 DNA reads TGTGCCACCTGGGTTATCCGTGCGAATTATTATAAGAAACTCTTT. It yields the protein CATWVIRANYYKKLF.